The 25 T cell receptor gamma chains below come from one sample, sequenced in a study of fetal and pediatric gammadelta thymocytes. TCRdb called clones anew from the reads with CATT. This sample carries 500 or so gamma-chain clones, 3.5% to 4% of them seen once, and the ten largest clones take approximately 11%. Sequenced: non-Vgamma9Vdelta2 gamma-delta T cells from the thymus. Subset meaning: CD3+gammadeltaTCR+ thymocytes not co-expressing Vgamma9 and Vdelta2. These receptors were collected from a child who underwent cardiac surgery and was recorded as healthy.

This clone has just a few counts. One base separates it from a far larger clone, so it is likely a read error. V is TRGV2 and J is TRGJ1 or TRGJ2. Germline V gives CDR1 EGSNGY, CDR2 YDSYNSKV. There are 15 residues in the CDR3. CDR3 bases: TGTGCCACCCGGGACGGGCCTAAGAATTATTATAAGAAACTCTTT. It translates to CATRDGPKNYYKKLF.

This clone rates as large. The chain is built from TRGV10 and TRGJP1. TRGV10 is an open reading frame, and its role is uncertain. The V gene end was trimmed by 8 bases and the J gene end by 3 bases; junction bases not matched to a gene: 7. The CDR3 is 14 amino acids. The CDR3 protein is CAAWDLPTGWFKIF. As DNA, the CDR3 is TGTGCTGCGTGGGATCTCCCCACTGGTTGGTTCAAGATATTT.

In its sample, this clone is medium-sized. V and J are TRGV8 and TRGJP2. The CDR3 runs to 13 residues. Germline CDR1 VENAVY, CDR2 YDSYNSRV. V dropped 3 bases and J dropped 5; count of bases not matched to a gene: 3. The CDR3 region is CATWDGSDWIKTF. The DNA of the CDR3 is TGTGCCACCTGGGATGGAAGTGATTGGATCAAGACGTTT.

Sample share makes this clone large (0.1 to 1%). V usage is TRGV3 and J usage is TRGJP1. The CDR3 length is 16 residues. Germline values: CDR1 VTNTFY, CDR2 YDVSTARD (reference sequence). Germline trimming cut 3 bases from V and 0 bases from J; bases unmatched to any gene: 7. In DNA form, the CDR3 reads TGTGCCACCTGGGACCCTTACTATACCACTGGTTGGTTCAAGATATTT. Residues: CATWDPYYTTGWFKIF.

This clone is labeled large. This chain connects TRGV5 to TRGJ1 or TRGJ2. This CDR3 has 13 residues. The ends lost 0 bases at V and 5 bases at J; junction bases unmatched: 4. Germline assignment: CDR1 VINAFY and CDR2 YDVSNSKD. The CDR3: CATWDREHYKKLF. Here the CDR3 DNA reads TGTGCCACCTGGGACAGGGAGCATTATAAGAAACTCTTT.

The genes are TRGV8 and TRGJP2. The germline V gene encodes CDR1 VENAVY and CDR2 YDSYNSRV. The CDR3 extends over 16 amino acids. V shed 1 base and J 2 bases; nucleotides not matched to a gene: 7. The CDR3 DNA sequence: TGTGCCACCTGGGATAGACCCCTAAGTAGTGATTGGATCAAGACGTTT. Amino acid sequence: CATWDRPLSSDWIKTF.

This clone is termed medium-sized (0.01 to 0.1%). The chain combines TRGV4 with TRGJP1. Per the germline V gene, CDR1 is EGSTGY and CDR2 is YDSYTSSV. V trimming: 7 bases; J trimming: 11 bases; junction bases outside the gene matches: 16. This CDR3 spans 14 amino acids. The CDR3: CATCAIYTNWFKIF. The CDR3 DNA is TGTGCCACCTGCGCTATCTATACCAACTGGTTCAAGATATTT.

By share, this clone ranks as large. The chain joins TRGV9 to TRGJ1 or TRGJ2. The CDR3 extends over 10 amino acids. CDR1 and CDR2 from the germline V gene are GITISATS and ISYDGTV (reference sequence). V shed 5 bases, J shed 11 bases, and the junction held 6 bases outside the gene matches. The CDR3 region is CALWGSEKLF. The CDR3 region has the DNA TGTGCCTTGTGGGGTTCCGAGAAACTCTTT.

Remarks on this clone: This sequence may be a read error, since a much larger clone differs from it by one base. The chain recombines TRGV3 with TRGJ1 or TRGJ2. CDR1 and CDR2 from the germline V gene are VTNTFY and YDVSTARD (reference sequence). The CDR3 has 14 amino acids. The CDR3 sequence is CTTWDRLLYYKKLF. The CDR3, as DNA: TGTACCACCTGGGACAGATTACTTTATTATAAGAAACTCTTT.

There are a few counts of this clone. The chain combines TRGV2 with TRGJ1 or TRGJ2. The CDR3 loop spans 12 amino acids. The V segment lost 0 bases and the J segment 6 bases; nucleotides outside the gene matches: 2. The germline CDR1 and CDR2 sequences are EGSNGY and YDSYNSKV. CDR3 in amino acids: CATWDGRYKKLF. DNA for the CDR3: TGTGCCACCTGGGACGGGCGTTATAAGAAACTCTTT.

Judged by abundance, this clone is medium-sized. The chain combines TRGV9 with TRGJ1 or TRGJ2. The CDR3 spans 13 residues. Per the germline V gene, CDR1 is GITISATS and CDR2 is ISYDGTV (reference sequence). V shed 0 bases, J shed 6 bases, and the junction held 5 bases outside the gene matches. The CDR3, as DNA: TGTGCCTTGTGGGAGGTGCTTCCTTATAAGAAACTCTTT. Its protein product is CALWEVLPYKKLF.

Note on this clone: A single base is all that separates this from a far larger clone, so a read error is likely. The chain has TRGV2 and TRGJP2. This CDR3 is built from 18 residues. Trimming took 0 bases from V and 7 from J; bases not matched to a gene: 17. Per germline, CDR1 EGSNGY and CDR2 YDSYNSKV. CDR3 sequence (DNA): TGTGCCACCTGGGACGGGCGTCGGGCCCCAGATGTTGATTGGATCAAGACGTTT. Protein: CATWDGRRAPDVDWIKTF.

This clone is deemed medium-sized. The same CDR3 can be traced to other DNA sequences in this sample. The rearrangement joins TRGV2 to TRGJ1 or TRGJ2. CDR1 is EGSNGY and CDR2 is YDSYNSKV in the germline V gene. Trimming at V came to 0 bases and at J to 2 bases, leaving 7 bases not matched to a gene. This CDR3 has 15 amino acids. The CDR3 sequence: CATWDGPEDYYKKLF. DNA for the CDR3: TGTGCCACCTGGGACGGGCCTGAGGATTATTATAAGAAACTCTTT.

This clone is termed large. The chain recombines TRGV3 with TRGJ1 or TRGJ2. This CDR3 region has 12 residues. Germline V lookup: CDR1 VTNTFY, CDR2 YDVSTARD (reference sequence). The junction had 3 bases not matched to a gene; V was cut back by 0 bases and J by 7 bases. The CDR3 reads CATWDRQYKKLF. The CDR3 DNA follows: TGTGCCACCTGGGACAGGCAGTATAAGAAACTCTTT.

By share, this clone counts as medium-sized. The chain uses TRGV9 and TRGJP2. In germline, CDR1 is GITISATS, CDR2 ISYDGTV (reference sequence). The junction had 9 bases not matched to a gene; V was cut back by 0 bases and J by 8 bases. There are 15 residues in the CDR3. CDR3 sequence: CALWEVRGGDWIKTF. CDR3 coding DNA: TGTGCCTTGTGGGAGGTGCGGGGGGGGGATTGGATCAAGACGTTT.

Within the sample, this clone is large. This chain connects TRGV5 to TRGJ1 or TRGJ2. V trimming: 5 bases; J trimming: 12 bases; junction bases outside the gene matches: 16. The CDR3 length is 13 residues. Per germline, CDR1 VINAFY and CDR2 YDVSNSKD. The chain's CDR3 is CATWGSLIAGKLF. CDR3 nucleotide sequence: TGTGCCACCTGGGGCTCCCTAATCGCGGGGAAACTCTTT.

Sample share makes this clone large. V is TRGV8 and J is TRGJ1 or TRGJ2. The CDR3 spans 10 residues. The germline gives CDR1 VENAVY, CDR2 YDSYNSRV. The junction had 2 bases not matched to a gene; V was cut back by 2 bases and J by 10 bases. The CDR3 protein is CATWDKKKLF. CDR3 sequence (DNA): TGTGCCACCTGGGATAAGAAGAAACTCTTT.

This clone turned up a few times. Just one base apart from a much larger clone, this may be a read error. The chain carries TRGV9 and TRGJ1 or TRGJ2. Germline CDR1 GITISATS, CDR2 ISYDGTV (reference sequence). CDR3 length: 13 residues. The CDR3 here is CALWEVNYCKKLF. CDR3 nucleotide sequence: TGTGCCTTGTGGGAGGTGAATTATTGTAAGAAACTCTTT.

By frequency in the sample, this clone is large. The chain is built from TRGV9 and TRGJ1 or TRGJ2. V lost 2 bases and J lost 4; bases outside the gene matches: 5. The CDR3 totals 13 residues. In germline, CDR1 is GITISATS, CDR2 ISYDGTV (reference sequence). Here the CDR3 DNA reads TGTGCCTTGTGGGAGGCCGAGTATTATAAGAAACTCTTT. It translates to CALWEAEYYKKLF.

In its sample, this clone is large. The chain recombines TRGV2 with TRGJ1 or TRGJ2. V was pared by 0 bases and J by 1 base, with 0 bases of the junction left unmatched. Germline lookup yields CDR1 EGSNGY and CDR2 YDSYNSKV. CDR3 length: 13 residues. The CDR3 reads CATWDGNYYKKLF. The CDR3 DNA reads TGTGCCACCTGGGACGGGAATTATTATAAGAAACTCTTT.

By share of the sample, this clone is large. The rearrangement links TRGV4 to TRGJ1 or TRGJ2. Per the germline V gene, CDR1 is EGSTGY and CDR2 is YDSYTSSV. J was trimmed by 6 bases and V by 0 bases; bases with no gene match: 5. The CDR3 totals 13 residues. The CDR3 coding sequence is TGTGCCACCTGGGATGGGCGTTTTTATAAGAAACTCTTT. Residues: CATWDGRFYKKLF.

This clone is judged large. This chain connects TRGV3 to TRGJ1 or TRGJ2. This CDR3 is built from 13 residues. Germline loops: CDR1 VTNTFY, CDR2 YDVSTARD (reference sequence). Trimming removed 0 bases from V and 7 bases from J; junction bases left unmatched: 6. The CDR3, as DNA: TGTGCCACCTGGGACAGGCTGGGATATAAGAAACTCTTT. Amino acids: CATWDRLGYKKLF.

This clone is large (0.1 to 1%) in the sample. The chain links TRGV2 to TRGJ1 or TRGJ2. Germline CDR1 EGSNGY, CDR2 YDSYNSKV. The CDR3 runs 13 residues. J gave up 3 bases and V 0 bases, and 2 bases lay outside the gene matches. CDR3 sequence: CATWDGGYYKKLF. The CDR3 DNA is TGTGCCACCTGGGACGGGGGTTATTATAAGAAACTCTTT.

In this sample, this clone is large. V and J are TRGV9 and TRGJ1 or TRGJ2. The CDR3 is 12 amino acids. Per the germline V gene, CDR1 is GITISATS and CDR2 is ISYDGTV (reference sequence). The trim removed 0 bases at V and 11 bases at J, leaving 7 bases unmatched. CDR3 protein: CALWEVALEKLF. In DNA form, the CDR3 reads TGTGCCTTGTGGGAGGTGGCCCTCGAGAAACTCTTT.

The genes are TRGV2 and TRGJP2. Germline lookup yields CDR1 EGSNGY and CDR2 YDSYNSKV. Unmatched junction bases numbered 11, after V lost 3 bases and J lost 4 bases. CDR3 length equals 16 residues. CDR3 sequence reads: CATWDHEDDSDWIKTF. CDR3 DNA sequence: TGTGCCACCTGGGACCACGAGGATGATAGTGATTGGATCAAGACGTTT.